This TCR beta chain originates from a study of cytomegalovirus exposure and HLA in healthy donors. Study observations and caveats: Most TCR sequences were seen very rarely across donors, but some public TCRs occurred in many. In vitro data verified a few CMV-associated chains as specific for CMV antigens. Cytomegalovirus association was assigned to about 180 TCR beta chains.

On this clone itself: Its target is unknown.

The method was immunoSEQ multiplex PCR; TCRdb's version includes in-frame clones alone and lacks a portion of them. The data contain under 80,000 clones, roughly nine tenths of them singletons. CDR3 length equals 18 residues. Germline V gives CDR1 ENHRY, CDR2 SYGVKD. J gave up 6 bases and V 3 bases, and 18 bases lay outside the gene matches. Sequenced: PBMCs. The receptor comes from a young woman in good health and CMV-seronegative. The rearrangement links TRBV10-3 to TRBJ1-2; 8 bases line up with TRBD1. DNA for the CDR3: TGTGCCATCAGTGAATTCCCCCGGGTCGAGCAGGGGGCGAATGGCTACACCTTC. It is translated as CAISEFPRVEQGANGYTF.